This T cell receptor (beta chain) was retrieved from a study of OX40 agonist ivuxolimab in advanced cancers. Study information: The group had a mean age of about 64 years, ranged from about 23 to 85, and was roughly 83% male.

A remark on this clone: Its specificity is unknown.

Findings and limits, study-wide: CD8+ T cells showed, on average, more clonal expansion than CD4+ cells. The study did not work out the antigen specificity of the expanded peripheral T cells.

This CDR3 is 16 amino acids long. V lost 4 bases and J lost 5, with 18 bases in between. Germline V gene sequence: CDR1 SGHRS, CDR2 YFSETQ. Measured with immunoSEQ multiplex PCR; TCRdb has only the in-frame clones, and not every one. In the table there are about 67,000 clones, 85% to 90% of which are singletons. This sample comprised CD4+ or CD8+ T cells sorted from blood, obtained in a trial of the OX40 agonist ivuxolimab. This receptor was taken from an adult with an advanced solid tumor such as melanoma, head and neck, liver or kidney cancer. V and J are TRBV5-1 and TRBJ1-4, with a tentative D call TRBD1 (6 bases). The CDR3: CASSPIGGTRNEKLFF. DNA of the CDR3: TGCGCCAGCAGCCCCATAGGCGGGACAAGGAATGAAAAACTGTTTTTT.